These 20 T cell receptor beta chains originate from one sample sequenced in a study of cytomegalovirus exposure and HLA in healthy donors (dated by TCRdb to 2015 to 2018). The library was produced with the immunoSEQ multiplex PCR assay. Drawn from immuneACCESS, this table holds only the in-frame rearrangements with V and J called that TCRdb kept. Clones are partly lost; checked studies trace under half to an unresolved V gene and leave the rest unexplained. The sample has more than 250,000 clones on record, 90% of them singletons. The ten largest clonotypes hold under 4% of the sample. Sequencing was carried out using PBMCs. These receptors were obtained from a woman under 40 in good health and CMV-seronegative.

V is TRBV5-1 and J is TRBJ2-5; D is undetermined. This CDR3 region has 11 residues. Germline V gene lookup returns CDR1 SGHRS and CDR2 YFSETQ. Trimming removed 4 bases at V and 2 bases at J, with 3 bases between. This chain's CDR3 is CASSAQETQYF. The CDR3 bases are TGCGCCAGCAGCGCTCAAGAGACCCAGTACTTC.

In DNA form, the CDR3 reads TGTGCCAGCAGGGTCAGTGGGGCGCCCACAGATACGCAGTATTTT. Amino acids: CASRVSGAPTDTQYF. The chain links TRBV7-9 to TRBJ2-3, with a tentative D call TRBD1 (5 bases). With 6 bases removed from V and 2 bases from J, the gap between germline ends came to 15 bases. The CDR3 is 15 residues long. The V gene's germline CDR1 is SEHNR and CDR2 FQNEAQ (reference sequence).

V gene TRBV4-3 combines with J gene TRBJ2-7; 9 bases match TRBD2. The trim removed 0 bases at V and 3 bases at J, leaving 3 bases unmatched. In germline, CDR1 is LGHNA, CDR2 YSLEER. The CDR3 is 15 amino acids. This CDR3 is CASSQDLAGNYEQYF. Written as DNA, the CDR3 is TGCGCCAGCAGCCAAGACCTAGCGGGGAACTACGAGCAGTACTTC.

This sequence joins TRBV4-2 and TRBJ1-5; 9 bases line up with TRBD1. V was pared by 2 bases and J by 3 bases, with 2 bases of the junction left unmatched. The germline V gene has CDR1 LGHNA and CDR2 YNFKEQ. This CDR3 spans 15 amino acids. CDR3 sequence (DNA): TGTGCCAGCAGCCAATGGACAGGGGACAATCAGCCCCAGCATTTT. Translation: CASSQWTGDNQPQHF.

The chain uses TRBV12-5 and TRBJ2-3; 15 bases fit TRBD2. V was clipped by 1 base and J by 8 bases; unmatched bases: 7. The V gene's germline CDR1 is LGHNT and CDR2 FRNRAP. The CDR3 spans 17 residues. DNA for the CDR3: TGTGCTAGTGGTTTGGCCGGACTAGCGGGAGGGTCTACTACGCAGTATTTT. Protein sequence: CASGLAGLAGGSTTQYF.

The chain is built from TRBV5-1 and TRBJ1-2; D is possibly TRBD1 (6 bases). The CDR3 is 14 residues long. Germline assignment: CDR1 SGHRS and CDR2 YFSETQ. Trimming removed 0 bases from V and 7 bases from J, with 13 bases in between. The CDR3 sequence is CASSLVAGDGGYTF. As DNA, the CDR3 is TGCGCCAGCAGCTTGGTCGCAGGGGACGGTGGCTACACCTTC.

CDR3 in amino acids: CASRGSPGELFF. The CDR3 DNA is TGTGCCAGCAGGGGCAGTCCCGGGGAGCTGTTTTTT. The J gene is TRBJ2-2, the V gene TRBV25-1; D gene uncertain. With 6 bases removed from V and 6 bases from J, the gap between germline ends came to 8 bases. The V gene's germline CDR1 is MGHDK and CDR2 SYGVNS. This CDR3 is 12 amino acids long.

This sequence joins TRBV25-1 and TRBJ2-5, with 9 bases that match TRBD2. With 3 bases clipped from V and 1 base from J, the junction kept 9 bases outside the gene matches. CDR3 length equals 17 residues. Germline CDR1 is MGHDK and CDR2 is SYGVNS. The CDR3 region is CASSDVVVAGVQETQYF. The DNA for the CDR3 is TGTGCCAGCAGTGACGTCGTAGTAGCGGGAGTCCAAGAGACCCAGTACTTC.

This clone has only a few counts. V is TRBV28 and J is TRBJ1-2; TRBD1 might be the D (5 bases). Germline V CDR1 and CDR2: MDHEN, SYDVKM. The CDR3 covers 12 residues. Trimming pared 3 bases from V and 8 bases from J, leaving 10 bases between. The chain's CDR3 is CASSLRGDGYTF. CDR3 nucleotide sequence: TGTGCCAGCAGTTTGCGGGGGGACGGCTACACCTTC.

The gene calls are TRBV28 and TRBJ1-2, with 8 positions matching TRBD1. Germline values: CDR1 MDHEN, CDR2 SYDVKM. The CDR3 totals 18 residues. With 5 bases clipped from V and 3 bases from J, the junction kept 17 bases outside the gene matches. DNA of the CDR3: TGTGCCAGCAGTCCACCCGCATCGGACAGGGATTGGTACTATGGCTACACCTTC. It codes for CASSPPASDRDWYYGYTF.

The rearrangement joins TRBV30 to TRBJ2-2, with D hard to call. Germline-derived CDR1 and CDR2 are GTSNPN and SVGIG (reference sequence). The CDR3 has 13 amino acids. Trimming cost V 7 bases and J 4 bases, with 13 bases left between them. In nucleotides, the CDR3 is TGTGCCTCGCGATTCCTGGGCACCGGGGAGCTGTTTTTT. This sequence encodes CASRFLGTGELFF.

V and J are TRBV4-1 and TRBJ2-7; D not certain. Trimming shortened V by 4 bases and J by 2 bases, and 9 bases separated the two germline ends. The CDR3 is made up of 13 amino acids. The V gene's germline CDR1 is MGHRA and CDR2 YSYEKL. CDR3 coding DNA: TGCGCCAGCAGCCTAGGTCGTACCTACGAGCAGTACTTC. This codes for CASSLGRTYEQYF.

The chain employs TRBV6-5 and TRBJ2-7; TRBD1 aligns across 7 bases. CDR1 is MNHEY, CDR2 SVGAGI, per germline. Trimming took 6 bases from V and 4 from J; bases not matched to a gene: 9. The CDR3 has 14 residues. The CDR3 here is CASSPSGTVYEQYF. The CDR3 region has the DNA TGTGCCAGCAGCCCATCGGGGACAGTTTACGAGCAGTACTTC.

The J gene is TRBJ2-2, the V gene TRBV11-3, with TRBD2 matching over 10 bases. This CDR3 spans 16 amino acids. V was clipped by 4 bases and J by 3 bases; unmatched bases: 5. Germline V lookup: CDR1 SGHNT, CDR2 YENEEA. The CDR3 sequence: CASSYELAGDTGELFF. DNA for the CDR3: TGTGCCAGCAGCTACGAGCTAGCGGGAGACACCGGGGAGCTGTTTTTT. Full variable domain (missing parts from reference TRBV11-3 and TRBJ2-2): EAGVVQSPRYKIIEKKQPVAFWCNPISGHNTLYWYLQNLGQGPELLIRYENEEAVDDSQLPKDRFSAERLKGVDSTLKIQPAELGDSAVYLCASSYELAGDTGELFFGEGSRLTVL.

This clone appeared a single time. The genes are TRBV30 and TRBJ2-3; no definite D call. Germline V lookup: CDR1 GTSNPN, CDR2 SVGIG (reference sequence). The germline V and J ends were trimmed by 4 bases and 6 bases, with 8 bases remaining between them. This CDR3 is built from 11 residues. CDR3 bases: TGTGCCTGGAAAGTCCGGGATACGCAGTATTTT. It encodes CAWKVRDTQYF.

The chain employs TRBV5-1 and TRBJ2-2; the D gene could be TRBD1 or TRBD2 (6 bases each). The CDR3 runs to 14 residues. The germline CDR1 and CDR2 sequences are SGHRS and YFSETQ. Trimming removed 0 bases at V and 6 bases at J, with 9 bases between. The CDR3 loop is CASSLVGGAGELFF. For the CDR3, the DNA is TGCGCCAGCAGCTTGGTGGGGGGCGCCGGGGAGCTGTTTTTT.

The chain recombines TRBV29-1 with TRBJ2-3, with TRBD1 matching over 11 bases. Germline V gives CDR1 SQVTM, CDR2 ANQGSEA. J lost 4 bases, V lost 5 bases, and 5 bases had no gene match. This CDR3 comprises 14 residues. CDR3 nucleotide sequence: TGCAGCGTTCCCGGGACAGGGGGGCCAGATACGCAGTATTTT. Amino acid sequence: CSVPGTGGPDTQYF.

V gene TRBV7-3 combines with J gene TRBJ2-6; D may correspond to TRBD1 or TRBD2 (5 bases each). Germline V gene lookup returns CDR1 SGHTA and CDR2 FQGTGA. CDR3 size: 20 residues. The germline V and J ends were trimmed by 3 bases and 0 bases, with 21 bases remaining between them. CDR3 protein: CASSFPGPGTGISGANVLTF. CDR3 bases: TGTGCCAGCAGCTTTCCAGGCCCTGGGACGGGGATCTCTGGGGCCAACGTCCTGACTTTC.

The chain links TRBV20-1 to TRBJ2-1, with unresolved D. Trimming took off 1 base at V and 7 bases at J, with 5 bases between the two ends. The CDR3 has 11 residues. Germline V gives CDR1 DFQATT, CDR2 SNEGSKA (reference sequence). CDR3 sequence reads: CSARAPNEQFF. CDR3 in DNA: TGCAGTGCTAGAGCCCCTAATGAGCAGTTCTTC.

The gene calls are TRBV9 and TRBJ2-3, with 9 nucleotides matching TRBD2. The CDR3 runs to 16 residues. The germline V gene encodes CDR1 SGDLS and CDR2 YYNGEE. The V and J ends lost 0 bases and 6 bases, in that order; junction bases with no gene match: 8. CDR3 nucleotides: TGTGCCAGCAGCGTAGCCATTAGCGGGAGCCCCGATACGCAGTATTTT. Its translation: CASSVAISGSPDTQYF.